A selection of T cell receptor beta chains follows, all from one sample in a study of blood T cells in healthy people across ages. One entry per CDR3 protein, called by TCRdb with MiXCR from the 5' RACE reads. The sample has about 1.1 million distinct CDR3 sequences, 30% to 40% seen once. The source material was blood. The receptors shown here come from a man in his late teens or twenties in good health. The CDR3 runs from the conserved cysteine through the conserved F or W. D genes are given only for firm matches. Clone sizes are given selectively: once, few, many, or a class where the clone is expanded.

few | TRBJ2-3 | TRBD2 | TRBV4-2 | TGTGCCAGCAGCCAGCCACTTGCTAGCGGGGGATCATCAGGAACGCAGTATTTT | CASSQPLASGGSSGTQYF
few | TRBJ2-3 | TRBD2 | TRBV5-4 | TGTGCCAGCAGCCGAACATCTGGGGAGGGTGATACGCAGTATTTT | CASSRTSGEGDTQYF
few | TRBJ1-2 | . | TRBV20-1 | TGCAGTGCTAGAGTAACGGACGGAAACTATGGCTACACCTTC | CSARVTDGNYGYTF
. | TRBJ1-3 | TRBD1 | TRBV12-3/TRBV12-4 | TGTGCCAGCAGCCCCGCAGGGGGAGCCGGAAACACCATATATTTT | CASSPAGGAGNTIYF
few | TRBJ2-3 | TRBD1 | TRBV6-6 | TGTGCCAGCAGAGCCCCCGGACAGGGGATGACAGATACGCAGTATTTT | CASRAPGQGMTDTQYF
many | TRBJ2-3 | . | TRBV6-1 | TGTGCCAGCAATGGACAGGAGGGAACAGATACGCAGTATTTT | CASNGQEGTDTQYF
. | TRBJ2-3 | . | TRBV7-9 | TGTGCCAGCAGCATTAGCCAAACCGGTCGCACAGATACGCAGTATTTT | CASSISQTGRTDTQYF
few | TRBJ2-1 | . | TRBV7-3 | TGTGCCAGCGGTTCATTAAGCAATGAGCAGTTCTTC | CASGSLSNEQFF
few | TRBJ1-2 | . | TRBV19 | TGTGCCAGTACCGATGGACAGTCTCGACGTGAGTACGGCTACACCTTC | CASTDGQSRREYGYTF
few | TRBJ2-1 | TRBD2 | TRBV9 | TGTGCCAGCAGCGTGGTAGCGGGGGGGCCCCACAATGAGCAGTTCTTC | CASSVVAGGPHNEQFF
. | TRBJ2-2 | . | TRBV5-1 | TGCGCCAGCAGCTTGCCAGGGAACACCGGGGAGCTGTTTTTT | CASSLPGNTGELFF
few | TRBJ2-3 | TRBD1 | TRBV20-1 | TGCAGTGCTAGAGAGACAGGGGCCGATACGCAGTATTTT | CSARETGADTQYF
. | TRBJ1-6 | TRBD1 | TRBV18 | TGTGCCAGCTCACCCTCGGGACAGGGTTCACCCCTCCACTTT | CASSPSGQGSPLHF
few | TRBJ2-1 | . | TRBV5-4 | TGTGCCAGCAGCTTAGGGACTCTAACGAACAATGAGCAGTTCTTC | CASSLGTLTNNEQFF
once | TRBJ1-2 | . | TRBV27 | TGTGCCAGCAGTCTTGGGGGTGGTAAAGGCTACACCTTC | CASSLGGGKGYTF
few | TRBJ1-2 | . | TRBV29-1 | TGCAGCGTTGAAGGCGGAGGGCAGGGGTATGGCTACACCTTC | CSVEGGGQGYGYTF